This entry describes one T cell receptor (beta chain). Its matching antigen is unknown. The data were taken from a study of T cell responses to AZD1222 COVID-19 vaccine. Findings and limits, study-wide: Mostly white British, mostly female donors; authors suggested clonal diversity may be underestimated.

Clones were sequenced by immunoSEQ multiplex PCR, and TCRdb holds only the in-frame ones, with some missing. Of some 130,000 clones listed, around nine tenths are singletons. CDR1 SGHTA and CDR2 FQGNSA come from the germline V gene. With 4 bases clipped from V and 3 bases from J, the junction kept 0 bases outside the gene matches. CDR3 size: 13 residues. The material sequenced was peripheral blood, taken on day 0 of AZD1222 vaccination. The clonotype originates from an adult in good health. The chain employs TRBV7-2 and TRBJ1-2, with TRBD1 identical over 9 bases. In DNA, the CDR3 is TGTGCCAGCAGCTGGGACAGGGACTATGGCTACACCTTC. Translation: CASSWDRDYGYTF. Filled out from reference TRBV7-2 and TRBJ1-2, the complete variable domain reads GAGVSQSPSNKVTEKGKDVELRCDPISGHTALYWYRQSLGQGLEFLIYFQGNSAPDKSGLPSDRFSAERTGGSVSTLTIQRTQQEDSAVYLCASSWDRDYGYTFGSGTRLTVV.